This T cell receptor beta chain was profiled in a study of shared clonotypes between healthy human individuals. Deletions cut 3 bases from V and 4 bases from J, with 9 bases between. The germline V gene has CDR1 LNHNV and CDR2 YYDKDF (reference sequence). The CDR3 has 13 residues. Overall study findings and caveats: Among four donors, roughly 5.5% of naive CD4 clonotypes were found in common. Investigators collected only blood, and repertoires in tissues likely differ. What naive subsets generally showed was a larger estimated richness than memory subsets showed.

The assay was immunoSEQ multiplex PCR, and TCRdb's table has in-frame clones only and misses some. The sample consists of about 1 million clones, around 76% of them appearing once. Concerning this clone itself: Its antigen is as yet unknown.

The sequenced sample consisted of memory CD4+ T cells sorted from blood. This sample's subset: CD45RA-negative fraction. The TCR was taken from a man between 18 and 29 years old in good health. The V call is TRBV15, the J call TRBJ1-1, with D hard to call. The CDR3 loop reads CATSSDILTEAFF. The CDR3 DNA reads as TGTGCCACCAGCAGTGATATTCTCACTGAAGCTTTCTTT.